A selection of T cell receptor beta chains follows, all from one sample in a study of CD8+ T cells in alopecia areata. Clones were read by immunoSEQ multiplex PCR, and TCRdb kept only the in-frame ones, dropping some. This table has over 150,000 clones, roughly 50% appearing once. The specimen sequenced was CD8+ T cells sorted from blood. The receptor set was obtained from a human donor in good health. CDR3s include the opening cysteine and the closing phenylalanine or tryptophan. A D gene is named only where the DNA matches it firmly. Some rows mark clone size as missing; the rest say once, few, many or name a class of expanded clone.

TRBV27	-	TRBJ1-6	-	CASRNYNSPLHF	TGTGCCAGCAGGAACTATAATTCACCCCTCCACTTT
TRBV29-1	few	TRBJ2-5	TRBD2	CSVGGTSFRETQYF	TGCAGCGTTGGGGGGACTAGCTTTCGGGAGACCCAGTACTTC
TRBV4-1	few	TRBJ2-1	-	CASSQDVPPYNEQFF	TGCGCCAGCAGCCAAGATGTCCCCCCCTACAATGAGCAGTTCTTC
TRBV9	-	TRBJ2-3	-	CASSVFGADTDTQYF	TGTGCCAGCAGCGTATTCGGGGCCGACACAGATACGCAGTATTTT
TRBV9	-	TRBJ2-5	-	CASSTSGGTQYF	TGTGCCAGCAGCACTAGTGGGGGGACCCAGTACTTC
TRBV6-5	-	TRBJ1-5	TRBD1	CASSYGQGGQPQHF	TGTGCCAGCAGTTACGGACAGGGAGGGCAGCCCCAGCATTTT
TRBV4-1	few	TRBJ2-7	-	CASSHPAGSEQYF	TGCGCCAGCAGCCACCCCGCCGGCAGCGAGCAGTACTTC
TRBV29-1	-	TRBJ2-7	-	CSVVSVPYEQYF	TGCAGCGTTGTAAGCGTTCCCTACGAGCAGTACTTC
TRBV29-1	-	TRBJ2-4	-	CSVKAKNIQYF	TGCAGCGTAAAGGCCAAAAACATTCAGTACTTC
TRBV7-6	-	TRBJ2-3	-	CASSFSRAEGDTQYF	TGTGCCAGCAGCTTTTCCCGGGCGGAGGGAGATACGCAGTATTTT
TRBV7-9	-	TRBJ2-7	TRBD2	CASSHGTSGSYEQYF	TGTGCCAGCAGCCACGGGACTAGCGGCTCCTACGAGCAGTACTTC
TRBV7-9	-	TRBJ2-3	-	CASSQTGTKADTQYF	TGTGCCAGCAGCCAGACCGGGACAAAGGCAGATACGCAGTATTTT
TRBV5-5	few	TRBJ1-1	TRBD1	CASSVGQDNTEAFF	TGTGCCAGCAGCGTTGGACAGGACAACACTGAAGCTTTCTTT
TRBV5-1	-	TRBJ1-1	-	CASSFQGGTEAFF	TGCGCCAGCAGCTTTCAGGGAGGCACTGAAGCTTTCTTT
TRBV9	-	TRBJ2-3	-	CASSEGGSGTDTQYF	TGTGCCAGCAGCGAGGGGGGTTCGGGCACAGATACGCAGTATTTT
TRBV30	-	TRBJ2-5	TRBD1	CASTDRGPETQYF	TGTGCCTCCACGGACAGGGGGCCAGAGACCCAGTACTTC
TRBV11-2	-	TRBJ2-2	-	CASPPGVSTGELFF	TGTGCCAGCCCTCCGGGGGTGAGCACCGGGGAGCTGTTTTTT
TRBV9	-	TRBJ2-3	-	CASTKSGIGTDTQYF	TGTGCCAGCACTAAATCAGGGATAGGCACAGATACGCAGTATTTT
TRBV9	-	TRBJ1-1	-	CASSPPFGRTEAFF	TGTGCCAGCAGCCCACCCTTCGGTAGAACTGAAGCTTTCTTT
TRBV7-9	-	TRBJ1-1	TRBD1	CASSPRDRGGPEAFF	TGTGCCAGCAGCCCCAGGGACAGGGGGGGGCCTGAAGCTTTCTTT
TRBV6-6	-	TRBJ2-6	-	CASSLGANVLTF	TGTGCCAGCAGTCTAGGGGCCAACGTCCTGACTTTC
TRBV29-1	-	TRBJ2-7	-	CSARTELTYEQYF	TGCAGCGCTAGGACAGAACTCACCTACGAGCAGTACTTC
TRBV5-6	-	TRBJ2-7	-	CASSWDPLGEQYF	TGTGCCAGCAGCTGGGATCCCTTGGGGGAGCAGTACTTC
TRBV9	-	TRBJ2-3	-	CASSVEGTTDTQYF	TGTGCCAGCAGCGTAGAGGGAACCACAGATACGCAGTATTTT
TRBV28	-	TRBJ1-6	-	CASSPTANSPLHF	TGTGCCAGCAGTCCGACGGCTAATTCACCCCTCCACTTT
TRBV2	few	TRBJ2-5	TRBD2	CASSALAGEETQYF	TGTGCCAGCAGTGCCCTAGCGGGGGAAGAGACCCAGTACTTC
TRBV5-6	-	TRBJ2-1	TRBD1	CASSPGTVGEQFF	TGTGCCAGCAGCCCGGGGACAGTTGGTGAGCAGTTCTTC
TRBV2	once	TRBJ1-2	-	CASSVTQGPGYGYTF	TGTGCCAGCAGTGTCACGCAGGGGCCAGGCTATGGCTACACCTTC
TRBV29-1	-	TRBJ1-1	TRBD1	CSVESPGTVNTEAFF	TGCAGCGTTGAGAGCCCCGGGACAGTGAACACTGAAGCTTTCTTT
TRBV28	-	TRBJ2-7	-	CASSFAGQYYEQYF	TGTGCCAGCAGTTTTGCCGGACAGTACTACGAGCAGTACTTC
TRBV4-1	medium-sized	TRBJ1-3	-	CASSQRAGAGNTIYF	TGCGCCAGCAGCCAAAGAGCGGGAGCTGGAAACACCATATATTTT
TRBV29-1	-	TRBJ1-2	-	CSVEWSYGYTF	TGCAGCGTTGAATGGAGCTATGGCTACACCTTC
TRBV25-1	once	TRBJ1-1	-	CASSPPYRNTEAFF	TGTGCCAGCAGCCCGCCCTATAGGAACACTGAAGCTTTCTTT
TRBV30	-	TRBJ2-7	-	CAWSVLSDRYEQYF	TGTGCCTGGAGTGTACTGAGTGACCGCTACGAGCAGTACTTC
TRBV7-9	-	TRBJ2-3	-	CASSWETSTDTQYF	TGTGCCAGCAGCTGGGAGACTAGCACAGATACGCAGTATTTT
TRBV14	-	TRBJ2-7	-	CASSQGVGSYEQYF	TGTGCCAGCAGCCAAGGAGTAGGGAGTTACGAGCAGTACTTC